This TCR beta chain was recovered during a study of beta chain features in type 1 diabetes. Turning to this clone: Other DNA sequences in the same sample also yield this CDR3.

What was sequenced were expressed TCRB transcripts, since all of the isolated RNA had been reverse transcribed. The table came from immunoSEQ multiplex PCR; TCRdb's copy has only in-frame clones and leaves some out. Of some 900,000 clones in the sample, 17% were seen once. From germline, CDR1 is LGHNA and CDR2 YSLEER. CDR3 length: 15 residues. Between the trimmed V and J ends, which lost 2 bases and 0 bases, there was a span of 8 bases. The sequenced sample was naive CD4+ T cells from blood. J is TRBJ2-1 and V is TRBV4-3; D ambiguous. The sequence came from a woman in her late teens or twenties in good health. This chain's CDR3 is CASSQRAISYNEQFF. The CDR3 DNA reads as TGCGCCAGCAGCCAACGGGCAATCTCCTACAATGAGCAGTTCTTC.